This T cell receptor gamma chain was recovered during a study of intestinal T cells in coeliac disease. Study context: In the TRG cohort, coeliac patients were much younger than controls. Findings of the study overall: Repeated CDR3 amino acid sequences could not be told from PCR duplicates. TRD kmer-based clustering correctly classified all 22 biopsies in training, with reported leave-one-out accuracy of 75% to 95%.

TRG repertoires were amplified with LymphoTrack primers from roughly 0.2 ug of biopsy DNA. TCRdb reran clone calling via CATT on the multiplex PCR reads. Of about 550 gamma-chain clones listed, 50% to 65% were seen once; the top ten hold around 44%. Genomic DNA came from ten approximately 4.7-µm formalin-fixed paraffin-embedded scrolls per case. With V trimmed by 5 bases and J by 8 bases, 9 bases remained unmatched. The CDR3 is made up of 12 amino acids. Germline V gene data show CDR1 as EGSTGY and CDR2 as YDSYTSSV. Comment on this clone: Its target is not known.

The gene calls are TRGV4 and TRGJ1 or TRGJ2. The receptor was isolated from a human donor who served as a control with a normal duodenal biopsy, not a healthy volunteer. The sample consisted of a duodenal biopsy. The CDR3 reads CATWGYPDKKLF. CDR3 nucleotides: TGTGCCACCTGGGGATACCCCGATAAGAAACTCTTT.